The T cell receptor beta chain described here comes from a study of shared clonotypes between healthy human individuals. Across the whole study: The donor pool was made up of a couple of women and three men aged 18 to 49.

This clone was recorded only once. Clones were sequenced by immunoSEQ multiplex PCR, and TCRdb holds only the in-frame ones, with some missing. This table has roughly 700,000 clones, roughly 88% appearing once. The sequence came from a man between 18 and 35 years old in good health. Some clones in this sample may be carry-over from other donors' samples. The material sequenced was memory CD8+ T cells from PBMCs. Subset defined: CD45RO+ cells pooled with CCR7-negative TemRA cells.

The CDR3 is CASSAPGSNTEAFF. CDR3 nucleotide sequence: TGTGCCAGCAGCGCCCCGGGGTCGAACACTGAAGCTTTCTTT. The J gene is TRBJ1-1, the V gene TRBV7-8; D remains unclear. V lost 5 bases and J 1 base, leaving 11 bases between the germline ends. Germline V lookup: CDR1 SGHVS, CDR2 FQNEAQ. The length of the CDR3 is 14 residues. Variable domain in full (rest from reference TRBV7-8 and TRBJ1-1): GAGVSQSPRYKVAKRGQDVALRCDPISGHVSLFWYQQALGQGPEFLTYFQNEAQLDKSGLPSDRFFAERPEGSVSTLKIQRTQQEDSAVYLCASSAPGSNTEAFFGQGTRLTVV.